Below are 8 T cell receptor beta chains sequenced from a single sample in a study of blood T cell repertoires in COVID-19. Measured with immunoSEQ multiplex PCR; TCRdb has only the in-frame clones, and not every one. The sample holds more than 150,000 clones; around nine tenths are singletons and the top ten take roughly 0.9%. The material sequenced was peripheral blood. Every receptor here comes from a woman younger than 30 who had recovered from COVID-19.

V and J are TRBV28 and TRBJ2-1; the match to TRBD2 covers 8 bases. The V gene end was trimmed by 2 bases and the J gene end by 3 bases; junction bases not matched to a gene: 6. The CDR3 loop spans 16 amino acids. The germline V gene has CDR1 MDHEN and CDR2 SYDVKM. As DNA, the CDR3 is TGTGCCAGCAGTTTAAAAAGCGGGAGAAGCTACAATGAGCAGTTCTTC. It translates to CASSLKSGRSYNEQFF.

The chain is built from TRBV5-6 and TRBJ2-2; D not certain. Trimming stripped 1 base from V and 5 bases from J, with 15 bases between. This CDR3 contains 16 residues. The germline V gene encodes CDR1 SGHDT and CDR2 YYEEEE. CDR3 sequence (DNA): TGTGCCAGCAGCTTGTACGACTCCGATGGTACCGGGGAGCTGTTTTTT. This codes for CASSLYDSDGTGELFF. Filled out from reference TRBV5-6 and TRBJ2-2, the complete variable domain reads DAGVTQSPTHLIKTRGQQVTLRCSPKSGHDTVSWYQQALGQGPQFIFQYYEEEERQRGNFPDRFSGHQFPNYSSELNVNALLLGDSALYLCASSLYDSDGTGELFFGEGSRLTVL.

The chain employs TRBV7-2 and TRBJ2-7, with D unclear. Trimming removed 0 bases from V and 2 bases from J, with 11 bases in between. This CDR3 spans 15 amino acids. Germline V lookup: CDR1 SGHTA, CDR2 FQGNSA. CDR3 nucleotide sequence: TGTGCCAGCAGCTTAGCGTCCCGCGGTGCCTACGAGCAGTACTTC. Amino acids: CASSLASRGAYEQYF.

The chain recombines TRBV7-3 with TRBJ1-1; no reliable D call. Trimming pared 3 bases from V and 4 bases from J, leaving 15 bases between. The germline V gene has CDR1 SGHTA and CDR2 FQGTGA. The length of the CDR3 is 15 residues. The CDR3 loop reads CASSFSGVGITEAFF. The CDR3 nucleotides are TGTGCCAGCAGCTTTTCCGGGGTCGGTATCACTGAAGCTTTCTTT.

The chain carries TRBV2 and TRBJ2-5; possible D gene TRBD1, 5 bases. The CDR3 loop spans 13 amino acids. Germline CDR1 SNHLY, CDR2 FYNNEI. The V gene lost 7 bases and the J gene lost 5 bases, with 14 bases spanning the gap. The CDR3 loop reads CASTWWGDETQYF. The DNA of the CDR3 is TGTGCCAGCACCTGGTGGGGCGATGAGACCCAGTACTTC.

The chain uses TRBV7-3 and TRBJ2-2; TRBD2 agrees at 9 bases. Germline trimming cut 1 base from V and 2 bases from J; bases unmatched to any gene: 2. Germline CDR1 SGHTA, CDR2 FQGTGA. CDR3 length: 16 residues. CDR3 sequence reads: CASSLNSGGNTGELFF. DNA of the CDR3: TGTGCCAGCAGCTTAAATAGCGGGGGAAACACCGGGGAGCTGTTTTTT.

The chain has TRBV5-8 and TRBJ2-3; TRBD1 aligns across 7 bases. Germline CDR1 reads SGHTS; CDR2 reads YDEGEE. The CDR3 runs 15 residues. Trimming took 4 bases from V and 5 from J; bases not matched to a gene: 10. The CDR3 loop is CASSPRDSLVDTQYF. The CDR3 bases are TGTGCCAGCAGCCCTAGGGACAGTCTGGTAGATACGCAGTATTTT.

The rearrangement joins TRBV6-2 or TRBV6-3 to TRBJ1-2; the match to TRBD1 covers 8 bases. The CDR3 spans 13 residues. V dropped 2 bases and J dropped 7; count of bases not matched to a gene: 3. Germline CDR1 and CDR2: MNHEY and SVGEGT. The CDR3 nucleotides read TGTGCCAGCAGTTACCCCAGGGGGCTTGGCTACACCTTC. It codes for CASSYPRGLGYTF.